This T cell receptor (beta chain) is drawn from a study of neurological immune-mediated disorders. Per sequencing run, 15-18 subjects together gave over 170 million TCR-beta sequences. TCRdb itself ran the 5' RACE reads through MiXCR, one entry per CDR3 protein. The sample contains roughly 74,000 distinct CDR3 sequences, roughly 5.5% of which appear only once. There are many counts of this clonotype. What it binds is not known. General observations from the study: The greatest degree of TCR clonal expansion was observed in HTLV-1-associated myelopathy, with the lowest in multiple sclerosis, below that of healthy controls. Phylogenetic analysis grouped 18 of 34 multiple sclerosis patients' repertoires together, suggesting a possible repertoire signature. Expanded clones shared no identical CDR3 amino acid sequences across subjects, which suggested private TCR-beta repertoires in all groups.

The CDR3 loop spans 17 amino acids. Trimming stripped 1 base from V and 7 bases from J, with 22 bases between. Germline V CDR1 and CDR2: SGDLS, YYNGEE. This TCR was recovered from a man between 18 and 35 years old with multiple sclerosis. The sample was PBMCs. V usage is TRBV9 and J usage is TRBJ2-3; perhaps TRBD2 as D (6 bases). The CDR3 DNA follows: TGTGCCAGCAGCGTACAAGGTTCAGGACTAACGAGGCATACGCAGTATTTT. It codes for CASSVQGSGLTRHTQYF. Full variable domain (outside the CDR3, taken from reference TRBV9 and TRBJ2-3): DSGVTQTPKHLITATGQRVTLRCSPRSGDLSVYWYQQSLDQGLQFLIQYYNGEERAKGNILERFSAQQFPDLHSELNLSSLELGDSALYFCASSVQGSGLTRHTQYFGPGTRLTVL.